This entry lists 20 T cell receptor beta chains sequenced from one sample in a study of tumor-infiltrating lymphocytes in primary liver carcinoma. Germline DNA was also extracted, and blood RNA was taken from unsorted whole blood. The investigators made TCR beta cDNA from approximately 510 ng total RNA, using a constant-region primer. Each TCR beta library was derived from three nested multiplex PCR rounds that employed slightly modified ARM-PCR. Amplification in the first two PCR rounds was performed using TRBV1-TRBV30 forward primers and a C-beta reverse primer for around 10 cycles each. MiXCR, applied by TCRdb to the multiplex PCR reads, yields one record per CDR3 protein. The sample shows about 310,000 distinct CDR3 sequences, roughly 60% of them seen only once. The source material was peripheral blood. All receptors come from a woman aged 25 to 39 with primary liver carcinoma and hepatitis B virus infection.

The rearrangement joins TRBV7-8 to TRBJ2-5, with 9 bases lining up with TRBD2. The CDR3 is made up of 16 amino acids. After removal of 0 bases from V and 5 bases from J, the junction contained 7 bases not matched to a gene. CDR1 is SGHVS, CDR2 FQNEAQ, per germline. CDR3 in amino acids: CASSLAGGRGVETQYF. CDR3 nucleotides: TGTGCCAGCAGCTTAGCGGGCGGGAGGGGTGTGGAGACCCAGTACTTC.

This clonotype appeared a single time. This may arise from a read error, as a much more abundant clone is one base away. CDR3 region: CASSQDGGTWYVGRTEAFF. The CDR3 region has the DNA TGCGCCAGCAGCCAAGATGGCGGGACATGGTATGTTGGTCGCACTGAAGCTTTCTTT. V usage is TRBV4-1 and J usage is TRBJ1-1, with D possibly being TRBD1 (6 bases). This CDR3 has 19 residues. CDR1 MGHRA and CDR2 YSYEKL come from the germline V gene. The V end lost 0 bases, the J end lost 4 bases, and 24 bases lay between the germline ends.

Points on this clonotype: This could be a read error, since a much larger clone is one nucleotide away. The gene calls are TRBV5-4 and TRBJ2-2, with D possibly TRBD1 on 6 matching bases. Germline-derived CDR1 and CDR2 are SGHNT and YYREEE (reference sequence). CDR3 size: 13 residues. The CDR3 DNA is TGTGCCAGCAGCCTCAGGGGCACCAGGGAGCTGTTTTTT. It is translated as CASSLRGTRELFF. Looking up the rest from reference TRBV5-4 and TRBJ2-2 gives the full variable domain: ETGVTQSPTHLIKTRGQQVTLRCSSQSGHNTVSWYQQALGQGPQFIFQYYREEENGRGNFPPRFSGLQFPNYSSELNVNALELDDSALYLCASSLRGTRELFFGEGSRLTVL.

This clonotype appeared many times. The chain combines TRBV5-6 with TRBJ1-2; D is unresolved. The germline V gene has CDR1 SGHDT and CDR2 YYEEEE. The CDR3 is 14 residues long. V lost 0 bases, J lost 2 bases, and 8 bases lay in between. The CDR3 region has the DNA TGTGCCAGCAGCTTGGGAGTGGGAAACTATGGCTACACCTTC. Protein product: CASSLGVGNYGYTF.

A remark on this clonotype: This likely comes from a read error, as the CDR3 has no conserved phenylalanine or tryptophan at its end. This chain links TRBV6-6 with TRBJ1-1; D gene unclear. The length of the CDR3 is 14 residues. Germline values: CDR1 MNHNY, CDR2 SVGAGI (reference sequence). V lost 7 bases and J 0 bases, leaving 12 bases between the germline ends. The CDR3 sequence is CASTSGRMNTEAFL. The DNA of the CDR3 is TGTGCCAGCACCTCGGGCCGGATGAACACTGAAGCTTTCTTA.

V usage is TRBV12-3 or TRBV12-4 and J usage is TRBJ2-1, with D possibly TRBD2 on 6 matching bases. This CDR3 spans 16 amino acids. V shed 3 bases and J shed 0 bases, with 12 bases lying between them. The CDR3 DNA is TGTGCCAGCAGTTTTGAGGGACTGAGCTCCTACAATGAGCAGTTCTTC. The encoded protein is CASSFEGLSSYNEQFF.

Comments on this clonotype: A much larger clone lies one base from this, so it may be a read error. V is TRBV5-5 and J is TRBJ2-7; 7 bases match TRBD1. Per the germline V gene, CDR1 is SGHKS and CDR2 is YYEKEE (reference sequence). This CDR3 spans 14 amino acids. This CDR3 reads CARSLRRDSYEQYF. The DNA for the CDR3 is TGTGCCAGAAGCTTGAGAAGGGACAGTTACGAGCAGTACTTC. Combining the CDR3 with reference TRBV5-5 and TRBJ2-7 gives the whole variable domain DAGVTQSPTHLIKTRGQQVTLRCSPISGHKSVSWYQQVLGQGPQFIFQYYEKEERGRGNFPDRFSARQFPNYSSELNVNALLLGDSALYLCARSLRRDSYEQYFGPGTRLTVT.

Many counts were recorded for this clonotype. The chain employs TRBV5-6 and TRBJ2-1; 7 bases map to TRBD1. Germline loops: CDR1 SGHDT, CDR2 YYEEEE. The CDR3 extends over 16 amino acids. Germline trimming cut 6 bases from V and 4 bases from J; bases unmatched to any gene: 13. The chain's CDR3 is CASTKIGTAPYNEQFF. CDR3 DNA sequence: TGTGCCAGCACCAAGATCGGGACAGCACCATACAATGAGCAGTTCTTC.

This clonotype was observed a single time. The junction and the germline gene differ at one end; a read error may be behind it. The V call is TRBV7-9, the J call TRBJ2-7; 9 bases align to TRBD2. Germline V CDR1 and CDR2: SEHNR, FQNEAQ (reference sequence). The CDR3 has 14 residues. CDR3 coding DNA: TGTGCCAGCAGCCTAGCGGGAAGGATCTACGAGCAGTACTTC. Protein product: CASSLAGRIYEQYF.

On this clonotype: This may stem from a read error, because a much larger clone lies one nucleotide away. V gene TRBV4-1 combines with J gene TRBJ2-2; maybe TRBD1 (6 bases). This CDR3 has 14 amino acids. Germline V gives CDR1 MGHRA, CDR2 YSYEKL. CDR3 residues: CTSSLQGHTGELFF. In DNA form, the CDR3 reads TGCACCAGCAGCCTACAGGGACACACCGGGGAGCTGTTTTTT.

This chain connects TRBV6-4 to TRBJ2-3; 9 bases are shared with TRBD2. The germline gives CDR1 MRHNA, CDR2 SNTAGT. The CDR3 covers 20 residues. Trimming cost V 1 base and J 6 bases; bases outside gene matches: 20. CDR3 nucleotide sequence: TGTGCCAGCAGTGACTTCCGCCTAGCGGGACCTAGAGGGGACCTGGATACGCAGTATTTT. This codes for CASSDFRLAGPRGDLDTQYF.

Turning to this clonotype: Because the CDR3 is missing its conserved closing phenylalanine or tryptophan, this is likely a read error. This chain connects TRBV11-2 to TRBJ2-7, with no clear D. Germline CDR1 SGHAT, CDR2 FQNNGV. Trimming stripped 0 bases from V and 5 bases from J, with 11 bases between. This CDR3 comprises 14 residues. CDR3 sequence reads: CASSLDQARHEQYL. The CDR3 DNA follows: TGTGCCAGCAGCTTAGACCAGGCCCGCCACGAGCAGTACCTC.

This clonotype was recorded at least ten times. The J gene is TRBJ2-1, the V gene TRBV11-3; 9 bases are shared with TRBD2. Losses at the gene ends were 1 base for V and 9 bases for J; bases not matched to a gene: 4. This CDR3 is built from 14 residues. The V gene's germline CDR1 is SGHNT and CDR2 YENEEA. This CDR3 is CASSLVAGGGEQFF. The CDR3 DNA sequence: TGTGCCAGCAGCTTAGTGGCGGGAGGGGGTGAGCAGTTCTTC. Complete variable domain (other parts from reference TRBV11-3 and TRBJ2-1): EAGVVQSPRYKIIEKKQPVAFWCNPISGHNTLYWYLQNLGQGPELLIRYENEEAVDDSQLPKDRFSAERLKGVDSTLKIQPAELGDSAVYLCASSLVAGGGEQFFGPGTRLTVL.

Comment on this clonotype: A read error is possible here, since a much larger clone lies one base away. V and J are TRBV29-1 and TRBJ2-3; weak D call: TRBD1 (6 bases). This CDR3 has 11 amino acids. Germline values: CDR1 SQVTM, CDR2 ANQGSEA. Here the CDR3 reads CSVGDTDTHYF. DNA of the CDR3: TGCAGCGTGGGGGACACAGATACGCACTATTTT.

With respect to this clonotype: One base away lies a much larger clone, so this may be a sequencing read error. This chain uses TRBV11-2 with TRBJ1-2; 8 nucleotides align to TRBD1. From germline, CDR1 is SGHAT and CDR2 FQNNGV. The CDR3 is 12 residues long. Here the CDR3 reads CANSDPGQDYTF. The CDR3 DNA reads as TGTGCCAACAGCGACCCGGGACAGGACTACACCTTC.

To note about this clonotype: The CDR3 does not end in the conserved phenylalanine or tryptophan, so this is likely a read error. No DNA is shown, since the ends of the CDR3 on it are uncertain; the CDR3 is the one TCRdb lists. The chain recombines TRBV11-3 with TRBJ2-7; TRBD2 reflects the table's D call only, with no check against the DNA. Ends included, the CDR3 has 15 residues. Germline V gene lookup returns CDR1 SGHNT and CDR2 YENEEA. The CDR3 is CASSFWEEGSYEHYL.

Concerning this clonotype itself: This may be a read error, as it is one base from a much larger clone. This CDR3 is CANTPSRGNYGYTF. The CDR3 DNA follows: TGTGCCAACACCCCCTCCAGGGGTAACTATGGCTACACCTTC. The chain is built from TRBV6-6 and TRBJ1-2, with a possible D match to TRBD1 (6 bases). V lost 10 bases to trimming and J lost 1 base, with 16 bases between them. Germline V gene sequence: CDR1 MNHNY, CDR2 SVGAGI (reference sequence). This CDR3 is 14 amino acids long.

This clonotype was counted at least ten times. The chain couples TRBV11-2 to TRBJ2-5; TRBD2 might be the D (7 bases). V dropped 4 bases and J dropped 1 base, with 13 bases sitting between them. Germline CDR1 and CDR2: SGHAT and FQNNGV. The CDR3 is made up of 15 amino acids. CDR3 loop: CASSYLGGAQETQYF. DNA of the CDR3: TGTGCCAGCAGCTACCTAGGGGGGGCCCAAGAGACCCAGTACTTC.

Points on this clonotype: At one end the junction does not follow the germline gene, possibly because of a read error. This rearrangement joins TRBV5-5 to TRBJ2-2; D may be TRBD1 or TRBD2 (5 bases each). This CDR3 has 13 residues. Germline V gene lookup returns CDR1 SGHKS and CDR2 YYEKEE (reference sequence). DNA for the CDR3: TGTGCCAGCAGAGACAGCTGGTCCGGGGAGCTGTTTTTC. This gives the protein CASRDSWSGELFF. Full variable domain (rest looked up from reference TRBV5-5 and TRBJ2-2): DAGVTQSPTHLIKTRGQQVTLRCSPISGHKSVSWYQQVLGQGPQFIFQYYEKEERGRGNFPDRFSARQFPNYSSELNVNALLLGDSALYLCASRDSWSGELFFGEGSRLTVL.

This clonotype came up many times. This chain joins TRBV5-5 and TRBJ2-1, with TRBD1 as a possible D gene (5 bases). The CDR3 spans 15 residues. Germline CDR1 reads SGHKS; CDR2 reads YYEKEE (reference sequence). V dropped 0 bases and J dropped 1 base, with 8 bases sitting between them. The CDR3 bases are TGTGCCAGCAGCTTGGAGCAGGGTTCCTACAATGAGCAGTTCTTC. It codes for CASSLEQGSYNEQFF.